This T cell receptor (beta chain) was documented in a study of early T cells in non-severe SARS-CoV-2 infection. Across the whole study: With bulk RNA from unsorted whole blood as input, sequencing yielded unpaired chains. Points from the study as a whole: Anti-spike CD8 specificities were favored by VDJdb matching, whose results missed private and CD4 specificities.

Remarks on this clonotype: Its specificity is unknown.

Unique molecular identifiers were added to individual cDNA molecules. Each CDR3 protein gets one entry after TCRdb re-called the 5' RACE reads with MiXCR. The repertoire consists of around 80,000 distinct CDR3 sequences, with 8.5% to 12% occurring once and the leading ten covering around 8%. In germline, CDR1 is MGHDK, CDR2 SYGVNS. V gave up 2 bases and J gave up 3 bases; unmatched junction bases: 5. This CDR3 is 16 amino acids long. The V and J genes are TRBV25-1 and TRBJ1-4; 8 bases match TRBD1. The sequences come from whole blood, collected at baseline. This receptor was obtained from an adult who was a healthcare worker with PCR-confirmed SARS-CoV-2 infection or an uninfected control (not recorded which). CDR3 sequence: CASSETQGGANEKLFF. The CDR3 nucleotides read TGTGCCAGCAGTGAAACACAGGGGGGAGCTAATGAAAAACTGTTTTTT.